The following is a T cell receptor beta chain sequence with its context. Clones were read by immunoSEQ multiplex PCR, and TCRdb kept only the in-frame ones, dropping some. The sample contains about 710,000 clones, 72% of which appear only once. This sample was taken from a study of shared clonotypes between healthy human individuals. Germline CDR1 SQVTM, CDR2 ANQGSEA. CDR3 length: 12 amino acids. The V end was cut by 8 bases, the J end by 8 bases, with 18 bases between. The sequenced sample was memory CD4+ T cells sorted from blood. The sample's subset: CD45RA-negative fraction. V usage is TRBV29-1 and J usage is TRBJ2-5; D is perhaps TRBD2 (6 bases). The TCR was taken from a woman aged 25-40 years in good health. CDR3 DNA sequence: TGCAGCATCCTCCAGGGAGGAGGCACCCAGTACTTC. As protein: CSILQGGGTQYF.